These 28 T cell receptor beta chains were all obtained from the same sample, sequenced in a study of Graves' ophthalmopathy and Graves' hyperthyroidism. TCR beta CDR3 amplification used RNA transcripts. A first-round RT-PCR used HTBI primers, followed by a second-round multiplex PCR. One entry per CDR3 protein, called by TCRdb with MiXCR from the multiplex PCR reads. The table has some 350,000 distinct CDR3 sequences, approximately 17% seen once. Sequenced input: peripheral blood. Source of these receptors: an adult woman with stable Graves' hyperthyroidism.

Ten or more counts support this clonotype. V usage is TRBV4-1 and J usage is TRBJ1-1; D ambiguous. The CDR3 covers 15 residues. From germline, CDR1 is MGHRA and CDR2 YSYEKL. Trimming took off 0 bases at V and 8 bases at J, with 16 bases between the two ends. The CDR3 sequence: CASSQERIGRTEAFF. The CDR3 nucleotides read TGCGCCAGCAGCCAAGAGAGAATAGGTAGGACGGAAGCTTTCTTT.

This clonotype was picked up one time. The V gene is TRBV12-3 or TRBV12-4, the J gene TRBJ1-3; no clear D. V was shortened by 9 bases and J by 1 base, with 13 bases between the two germline ends. The CDR3 consists of 14 residues. DNA of the CDR3: TGTGCCAGTTGGTTTGGCCCATCTGGAAACACCATATATTTT. Translating it yields CASWFGPSGNTIYF.

This clonotype was observed at least ten times. The chain uses TRBV27 and TRBJ1-2; TRBD1 is a possible D gene (5 bases). V was pared by 0 bases and J by 4 bases, with 12 bases between. The germline CDR1 and CDR2 sequences are MNHEY and SMNVEV (reference sequence). This CDR3 contains 15 residues. The CDR3 nucleotides read TGTGCCAGCAGTTTATCAATCGGGGGAGCCTATGGCTACACCTTC. Translated: CASSLSIGGAYGYTF.

This clonotype appeared many times. The rearrangement joins TRBV28 to TRBJ2-7; 9 nucleotides match TRBD2. V lost 5 bases, J lost 3 bases, and 8 bases stayed unmatched. Per the germline V gene, CDR1 is MDHEN and CDR2 is SYDVKM. The CDR3 has 15 residues. This CDR3 reads CASSEIRTSDYEQYF. In DNA form, the CDR3 reads TGTGCCAGCAGTGAGATAAGGACTAGCGACTACGAGCAGTACTTC.

Many counts were recorded for this clonotype. This sequence joins TRBV30 and TRBJ2-2, with no clear D. The CDR3 sequence is 11 residues long. The V end was cut by 3 bases, the J end by 7 bases, with 6 bases between. CDR1 and CDR2 from the germline V gene are GTSNPN and SVGIG (reference sequence). CDR3 amino acids: CAWSGNGELFF. The CDR3, as DNA: TGTGCCTGGAGCGGCAACGGGGAGCTGTTTTTT.

The chain recombines TRBV9 with TRBJ2-5; no clear D gene. CDR1 is SGDLS, CDR2 YYNGEE, per germline. V gave up 0 bases and J gave up 1 base, with 13 bases separating them. CDR3 length equals 16 residues. DNA of the CDR3: TGTGCCAGCAGCGTAGACGGAGTGCATTTCCAAGAGACCCAGTACTTC. Amino acids: CASSVDGVHFQETQYF.

There are a few counts of this clonotype. The CDR3 DNA reads as TGTGCCAGCAGTGTGACTAGCGGGATATCTTACGAGCAGTACTTC. Protein: CASSVTSGISYEQYF. This chain joins TRBV27 and TRBJ2-7; 11 nucleotides align to TRBD2. The germline V gene encodes CDR1 MNHEY and CDR2 SMNVEV (reference sequence). V was clipped by 5 bases and J by 4 bases; unmatched bases: 7. The CDR3 sequence is 15 residues long.

There are many counts of this clonotype. One base away lies a much larger clone, so this may be a sequencing read error. The rearrangement links TRBV7-3 to TRBJ1-1, with D hard to call. The CDR3 covers 13 residues. V dropped 0 bases and J dropped 3 bases, with 5 bases sitting between them. Germline lookup yields CDR1 SGHTA and CDR2 FQGTGA. CDR3 nucleotides: TGTGCCAGCAGCTTAACGCAGGACACTGAAGCTTTCTTT. It encodes CASSLTQDTEAFF.

This clonotype was seen many times. The V and J genes are TRBV20-1 and TRBJ2-2; unclear D gene. Germline loops: CDR1 DFQATT, CDR2 SNEGSKA (reference sequence). The ends were cut back, 6 bases at V and 0 bases at J, with 17 bases in the middle. The CDR3 extends over 16 amino acids. CDR3 bases: TGCAGTGCCGAGGAACTGAGCCTAACGAACACCGGGGAGCTGTTTTTT. It is translated as CSAEELSLTNTGELFF.

Many counts were recorded for this clonotype. This chain links TRBV20-1 with TRBJ1-6; no clear D. The V end was cut by 1 base, the J end by 2 bases, with 15 bases between. The CDR3 extends over 17 amino acids. The germline V gene has CDR1 DFQATT and CDR2 SNEGSKA (reference sequence). This CDR3 is CSARVGRGNAYNSPLHF. CDR3 bases: TGCAGTGCTAGAGTGGGTCGAGGGAACGCCTATAATTCACCCCTCCACTTT.

This clonotype was counted between two and nine times. A clone one base away is much larger, so this may be a read error. This chain uses TRBV28 with TRBJ1-2; D is ambiguous. The germline CDR1 and CDR2 sequences are MDHEN and SYDVKM. The CDR3 runs 15 residues. The CDR3 spells CASVVSAPFHYGHTF. The DNA for the CDR3 is TGTGCCAGTGTGGTCTCCGCGCCATTTCACTATGGCCACACCTTC.

With regard to this clonotype: This may be a read error: a much more frequent sequence differs by one nucleotide. The CDR3 protein is CVSSQTWMNTEAFF. CDR3 nucleotide sequence: TGCGTCAGCAGCCAGACCTGGATGAACACTGAAGCTTTCTTT. V is TRBV4-1 and J is TRBJ1-1; no firm D call. The CDR3 is 14 residues long. The germline gives CDR1 MGHRA, CDR2 YSYEKL.

This sequence joins TRBV12-3 or TRBV12-4 and TRBJ1-6; D is unresolved. V was trimmed by 0 bases and J by 3 bases, leaving 9 bases between them. This CDR3 contains 16 residues. CDR3 DNA sequence: TGTGCCAGCAGTTTAGCGATGGCAGGCTATAATTCACCCCTCCACTTT. It yields the protein CASSLAMAGYNSPLHF.

Ten or more counts support this clonotype. The rearrangement uses TRBV20-1 and TRBJ2-5; 11 bases match TRBD2. The CDR3 covers 15 residues. The germline CDR1 and CDR2 sequences are DFQATT and SNEGSKA (reference sequence). J gave up 0 bases and V 0 bases, and 0 bases lay outside the gene matches. CDR3 in amino acids: CSARETSGNQETQYF. DNA of the CDR3: TGCAGTGCTAGAGAGACTAGCGGGAACCAAGAGACCCAGTACTTC.

This clonotype was picked up a small number of times. V and J are TRBV4-2 and TRBJ1-1; TRBD1 is a possible D gene (6 bases). Trimming removed 1 base from V and 1 base from J, with 16 bases in between. Germline V gene lookup returns CDR1 LGHNA and CDR2 YNFKEQ. The CDR3 loop spans 17 amino acids. The CDR3 region has the DNA TGTGCCAGCAGCCAAGTAGGAGTGGGGGCCCAGAACACTGAAGCTTTCTTT. It translates to CASSQVGVGAQNTEAFF.

This clonotype was picked up many times. This rearrangement joins TRBV28 to TRBJ2-7; no clear D. V was pared by 8 bases and J by 0 bases, with 5 bases between. The CDR3 covers 11 residues. CDR1 and CDR2 from the germline V gene are MDHEN and SYDVKM. Here the CDR3 reads CASLDSYEQYF. The CDR3 nucleotides read TGTGCCAGCTTAGACTCCTACGAGCAGTACTTC.

This clonotype was recorded at least ten times. V is TRBV20-1 and J is TRBJ1-2; D possibly corresponds to TRBD1 (6 bases). The CDR3 loop spans 13 amino acids. Germline lookup yields CDR1 DFQATT and CDR2 SNEGSKA (reference sequence). Trimming stripped 4 bases from V and 4 bases from J, with 13 bases between. The CDR3 DNA sequence: TGCAGTGCTAAGACAACAGGGAGCTATGGCTACACCTTC. Its protein product is CSAKTTGSYGYTF.

This clonotype was recorded many times. The gene calls are TRBV2 and TRBJ2-7; D uncertain. From germline, CDR1 is SNHLY and CDR2 FYNNEI. The CDR3 loop spans 14 amino acids. Trimming stripped 6 bases from V and 5 bases from J, with 17 bases between. CDR3 sequence reads: CASSLLSIGNEQYF. The CDR3 DNA follows: TGTGCCAGCAGCTTACTCAGTATAGGAAACGAGCAGTACTTC.

This clonotype was recorded many times. The chain combines TRBV6-2 or TRBV6-3 with TRBJ2-7; the match to TRBD2 covers 12 bases. With V trimmed by 4 bases and J by 0 bases, 7 bases remained unmatched. This CDR3 spans 17 amino acids. Germline CDR1 and CDR2: MNHEY and SVGEGT. The CDR3 is CASSSIRLAGDSYEQYF. The CDR3 DNA follows: TGTGCCAGCAGTTCCATCAGACTAGCGGGAGACTCCTACGAGCAGTACTTC.

At least ten counts were recorded for this clonotype. V and J are TRBV7-8 and TRBJ2-7; weak D call: TRBD2 (7 bases). V lost 5 bases and J 3 bases, leaving 14 bases between the germline ends. CDR1 SGHVS and CDR2 FQNEAQ come from the germline V gene. This CDR3 comprises 14 residues. CDR3 region: CASSPGAGVYEQYF. In DNA form, the CDR3 reads TGTGCCAGCAGCCCAGGGGCGGGGGTCTACGAGCAGTACTTC.

At least ten counts were recorded for this clonotype. The chain couples TRBV6-5 to TRBJ1-6; no reliable D call. This CDR3 has 15 amino acids. Deletions cut 2 bases from V and 7 bases from J, with 12 bases between. Germline V gene sequence: CDR1 MNHEY, CDR2 SVGAGI. The CDR3 spells CASSYGSLRNSPLHF. The CDR3 DNA follows: TGTGCCAGCAGTTACGGGAGTTTAAGGAATTCACCCCTCCACTTT.

This clonotype was recorded at least ten times. The chain couples TRBV27 to TRBJ2-7, with D perhaps TRBD2 (6 bases). The CDR3 has 15 amino acids. Germline V gene sequence: CDR1 MNHEY, CDR2 SMNVEV (reference sequence). The V gene lost 5 bases and the J gene lost 2 bases, with 16 bases spanning the gap. The CDR3 is CASSLGPGGTYEQYF. The CDR3 nucleotides read TGTGCCAGCAGTCTGGGGCCGGGCGGGACCTACGAGCAGTACTTC.

This clonotype was seen many times. The chain joins TRBV7-2 to TRBJ1-1, with D uncertain. V was shortened by 1 base and J by 0 bases, with 21 bases between the two germline ends. Germline CDR1 and CDR2: SGHTA and FQGNSA. The CDR3 runs 19 residues. As DNA, the CDR3 is TGTGCCAGCAGCTTAGGAGGCCGTGCGGGAGGGCCGATGAACACTGAAGCTTTCTTT. Translation: CASSLGGRAGGPMNTEAFF.

This clonotype has a count of ten or more. The chain uses TRBV6-2 or TRBV6-3 and TRBJ1-5; D remains ambiguous. CDR1 is MNHEY, CDR2 SVGEGT, per germline. The germline V and J ends were trimmed by 2 bases and 7 bases, with 12 bases remaining between them. The CDR3 length is 14 residues. CDR3 region: CASSYGRKGQPQHF. The CDR3 DNA is TGTGCCAGCAGTTACGGCCGGAAAGGGCAGCCCCAGCATTTT.

This clonotype was detected ten times or more. The chain is built from TRBV6-1 and TRBJ2-2, with 10 nucleotides matching TRBD2. CDR1 is MNHNS and CDR2 is SASEGT in the germline V gene. CDR3 length equals 16 residues. After removal of 6 bases from V and 4 bases from J, the junction contained 8 bases not matched to a gene. CDR3 protein: CASRPAGGPSTGELFF. DNA for the CDR3: TGTGCCAGCAGACCAGCGGGAGGGCCAAGCACCGGGGAGCTGTTTTTT.

This clonotype was seen at least ten times. This chain links TRBV28 with TRBJ2-7, with a weak D call TRBD1 (5 bases). V lost 5 bases, J lost 5 bases, and 13 bases lay in between. The CDR3 has 13 amino acids. Germline CDR1 reads MDHEN; CDR2 reads SYDVKM. In DNA form, the CDR3 reads TGTGCCAGCAGTCACCCCCAGGGTAACGAGCAGTACTTC. Protein product: CASSHPQGNEQYF.

The chain combines TRBV18 with TRBJ1-1; 8 nucleotides match TRBD1. Germline trimming cut 4 bases from V and 1 base from J; bases unmatched to any gene: 14. This CDR3 contains 18 residues. CDR1 is KGHSH and CDR2 is LQKENI in the germline V gene. The CDR3 DNA reads as TGTGCCAGCTCACTTCCAATAGGCATCGGACAGGGGAACACTGAAGCTTTCTTT. Amino acid sequence: CASSLPIGIGQGNTEAFF.

This clonotype has a count of ten or more. The rearrangement links TRBV12-3 or TRBV12-4 to TRBJ1-1, with no clear D. This CDR3 comprises 13 residues. The V end lost 6 bases, the J end lost 4 bases, and 12 bases lay between the germline ends. The DNA of the CDR3 is TGTGCCAGCAGGAAACTCCCCCCCACTGAAGCTTTCTTT. Protein product: CASRKLPPTEAFF.